This TCR beta chain was captured in a study of CD8+ T cells in alopecia areata. Study-wide background: The drug, oral tofacitinib, was given to treated patients at 5 to 10 mg twice daily. General study points: Among the top 100, expanded CD8+ clones, as well as scalp clonality, were significantly decreased by tofacitinib. Among the cells sequenced in scalp samples are also the resident alphabeta T cells of normal skin.

The CDR3 consists of 12 residues. Trimming took 0 bases from V and 2 from J, leaving 2 bases between them. Looked up from germline, CDR1 is LGHNA and CDR2 is YNFKEQ. As to treatment: oral pan-JAK inhibitor, 5-10 mg twice daily. As regards this clone: The antigen remains undetermined.

cDNA serving as the sequencing template came from extracted, reverse transcribed RNA. Generated by immunoSEQ multiplex PCR, the TCRdb table keeps only in-frame clones and is missing some. The data hold 95,000 to 100,000 clones, with approximately 66% observed a single time. The specimen was CD8+ T cells sorted from blood, collected at week 4, from a patient treated with tofacitinib. The sequence derives from a human donor with alopecia areata. V usage is TRBV4-2 and J usage is TRBJ2-7, with D unresolved. The DNA for the CDR3 is TGTGCCAGCAGCCAAGACACCTACGAGCAGTACTTC. Translating gives CASSQDTYEQYF.